These T cell receptor beta chains were read from a single sample in a study of shared clonotypes between healthy human individuals. TCRdb's copy holds only in-frame clones and misses some; the assay was immunoSEQ multiplex PCR. This table holds around 120,000 clones, less than 80% found once. Source material: memory CD8+ T cells sorted from blood. Receptors were obtained from a woman younger than 45 in good health. The CDR3 runs from the conserved cysteine through the conserved F or W. D genes are given only for firm matches. Not every row has a clone size; where given, it reads once, few, many or a size class.

V gene	D gene	clone size	J gene	CDR3 protein	CDR3 DNA
TRBV4-1	NA	NA	TRBJ1-3	CASSQDGGGLSGNTIYF	TGCGCCAGCAGCCAAGATGGGGGGGGTCTCTCTGGAAACACCATATATTTT
TRBV7-9	NA	NA	TRBJ2-3	CASIRDTQYF	TGTGCCAGCATCAGAGATACGCAGTATTTT
TRBV6-1	NA	NA	TRBJ1-1	CASSEGWGNTEAFF	TGTGCCAGCAGTGAAGGGTGGGGGAACACTGAAGCTTTCTTT
TRBV28	TRBD2	NA	TRBJ2-3	CASSLPGLAGGGGSTDTQYF	TGTGCCAGCAGTTTACCGGGACTAGCGGGAGGAGGAGGTAGCACAGATACGCAGTATTTT
TRBV5-4	NA	NA	TRBJ2-1	CASSLNPAGSYNEQFF	TGTGCCAGCAGCCTGAATCCAGCGGGCTCCTACAATGAGCAGTTCTTC
TRBV5-1	NA	once	TRBJ1-1	CARYVNEGFQMNTEAFF	TGCGCCCGCTACGTAAACGAGGGGTTCCAAATGAACACTGAAGCTTTCTTT
TRBV11-2	NA	NA	TRBJ1-2	CASSLDGGGYTF	TGTGCCAGCAGCTTAGATGGAGGTGGCTACACCTTC
TRBV10-2	NA	NA	TRBJ2-7	CASMNYYEQYF	TGCGCCAGCATGAATTATTACGAGCAGTACTTC
TRBV27	NA	many	TRBJ2-3	CASSSFTDTQYF	TGTGCCAGCAGTTCATTCACAGATACGCAGTATTTT
TRBV11-2	NA	NA	TRBJ2-7	CASSLGSFSYEQYF	TGTGCCAGCAGCTTGGGCAGTTTCTCCTACGAGCAGTACTTC
TRBV29-1	TRBD1	NA	TRBJ2-7	CSVSGQGGEQYF	TGCAGCGTATCAGGACAGGGGGGCGAGCAGTACTTC
TRBV28	NA	once	TRBJ2-4	CASSLPPGQENIQYF	TGTGCCAGCAGTTTACCCCCGGGACAAGAAAACATTCAGTACTTC
TRBV4-1	TRBD1	few	TRBJ2-7	CASSQRQGRYEQYF	TGCGCCAGCAGCCAAAGACAGGGTAGATACGAGCAGTACTTC
TRBV2	NA	NA	TRBJ2-3	CASSEGPYTSTDTQYF	TGTGCCAGCAGTGAAGGGCCTTATACTAGCACAGATACGCAGTATTTT
TRBV19	NA	NA	TRBJ1-1	CASSIGRLNTEAFF	TGTGCCAGTAGTATCGGCAGATTAAACACTGAAGCTTTCTTT
TRBV5-4	NA	NA	TRBJ2-7	CASSRAYGEEGNEQYF	TGTGCCAGCAGCCGAGCCTATGGGGAGGAGGGTAACGAGCAGTACTTC
TRBV19	TRBD1	few	TRBJ1-2	CASIGDRNYGYTF	TGTGCCAGTATAGGGGACAGGAACTATGGCTACACCTTC
TRBV5-6	NA	few	TRBJ1-2	CASSLGAGSNYGYTF	TGTGCCAGCAGCTTAGGTGCAGGCTCTAACTATGGCTACACCTTC
TRBV28	TRBD1	NA	TRBJ1-1	CASSFYRGTEAFF	TGTGCCAGCAGTTTTTACAGGGGTACTGAAGCTTTCTTT
TRBV25-1	NA	NA	TRBJ2-7	CASSRQSYEQYF	TGTGCCAGCAGTCGACAGTCTTACGAGCAGTACTTC
TRBV4-1	NA	NA	TRBJ2-1	CASSHQGWNEQFF	TGCGCCAGCAGCCATCAGGGTTGGAATGAGCAGTTCTTC
TRBV18	TRBD1	few	TRBJ2-7	CASSPTGSLDEQYF	TGTGCCAGCTCACCGACAGGGTCTCTCGACGAGCAGTACTTC
TRBV13	TRBD2	NA	TRBJ2-7	CASSSGTSGTYEQYF	TGTGCCAGCAGCTCTGGGACTAGCGGGACCTACGAGCAGTACTTC
TRBV5-4	NA	NA	TRBJ1-3	CASSSSPDSGNTIYF	TGTGCCAGCAGCTCTTCCCCGGACTCTGGAAACACCATATATTTT
TRBV27	TRBD2	NA	TRBJ2-7	CASRSLAESSYEQYF	TGTGCCAGCAGATCACTAGCGGAAAGCTCCTACGAGCAGTACTTC
TRBV7-9	TRBD2	NA	TRBJ2-7	CASSQTSDEQYF	TGTGCCAGCAGCCAAACTAGCGACGAGCAGTACTTC
TRBV25-1	NA	few	TRBJ1-5	CASSGRAGNQPQHF	TGTGCCAGCAGTGGGCGGGCCGGGAATCAGCCCCAGCATTTT
TRBV6-1	TRBD2	NA	TRBJ2-7	CASSEDTSGAYEQYF	TGTGCCAGCAGTGAGGACACTAGCGGGGCCTACGAGCAGTACTTC
TRBV9	TRBD2	NA	TRBJ2-3	CASSPSGGGLGTDTQYF	TGTGCCAGCAGTCCTAGCGGGGGAGGGTTGGGCACAGATACGCAGTATTTT
TRBV7-9	TRBD2	NA	TRBJ2-1	CASSPPVAGGPWRRFF	TGTGCCAGCAGCCCGCCCGTAGCGGGAGGCCCCTGGCGGAGGTTCTTC
TRBV14	TRBD2	NA	TRBJ2-5	CASSQVAGEAPQYF	TGTGCCAGCAGCCAAGTAGCGGGAGAAGCGCCCCAGTACTTC
TRBV7-9	NA	NA	TRBJ2-1	CASSRLGYNEQFF	TGTGCCAGCAGCCGACTAGGCTACAATGAGCAGTTCTTC
TRBV4-1	NA	NA	TRBJ2-7	CASSQDRRAYEQYF	TGCGCCAGCAGCCAAGATAGACGGGCCTACGAGCAGTACTTC
TRBV7-8	NA	NA	TRBJ1-2	CASSLSVRQGSDGYTF	TGTGCCAGCAGCTTATCGGTTAGGCAGGGCTCGGATGGCTACACCTTC
TRBV29-1	TRBD2	NA	TRBJ2-1	CSVGGGSIANNEQFF	TGCAGCGTTGGTGGCGGGAGTATTGCGAACAATGAGCAGTTCTTC
TRBV7-8	NA	few	TRBJ1-5	CASSLNPRYNQPQHF	TGTGCCAGCAGCTTAAATCCCCGGTATAATCAGCCCCAGCATTTT
TRBV5-1	TRBD2	NA	TRBJ2-2	CASSYASGGRIRNTGELFF	TGCGCCAGCAGCTATGCGAGTGGCGGGAGAATTCGGAACACCGGGGAGCTGTTTTTT
TRBV4-1	NA	NA	TRBJ2-7	CASSQGFDEQYF	TGCGCCAGCAGCCAGGGGTTCGACGAGCAGTACTTC
TRBV6-6	TRBD1	NA	TRBJ1-1	CASSRQGGTEAFF	TGTGCCAGCAGCCGACAGGGGGGCACTGAAGCTTTCTTT
TRBV28	TRBD2	NA	TRBJ2-5	CASSPGGTQETQYF	TGTGCCAGCAGTCCGGGGGGGACCCAAGAGACCCAGTACTTC
TRBV6-5	NA	NA	TRBJ1-2	CASSQGGIYGYTF	TGTGCCAGCAGTCAAGGGGGGATCTATGGCTACACCTTC
TRBV5-1	NA	NA	TRBJ2-2	CASSWGTATGELFF	TGCGCCAGCAGCTGGGGGACGGCTACCGGGGAGCTGTTTTTT
TRBV7-9	TRBD2	NA	TRBJ2-2	CASTPGTKRPNTGELFF	TGTGCCAGCACACCAGGGACTAAACGACCGAACACCGGGGAGCTGTTTTTT
TRBV25-1	NA	NA	TRBJ2-7	CASESKRVNEQYF	TGTGCCTCCGAGAGCAAGCGAGTGAACGAGCAGTACTTC
TRBV4-2	TRBD2	NA	TRBJ2-3	CASSQGPTSGLTDTQYF	TGTGCCAGCAGCCAAGGCCCGACTAGCGGTCTCACAGATACGCAGTATTTT